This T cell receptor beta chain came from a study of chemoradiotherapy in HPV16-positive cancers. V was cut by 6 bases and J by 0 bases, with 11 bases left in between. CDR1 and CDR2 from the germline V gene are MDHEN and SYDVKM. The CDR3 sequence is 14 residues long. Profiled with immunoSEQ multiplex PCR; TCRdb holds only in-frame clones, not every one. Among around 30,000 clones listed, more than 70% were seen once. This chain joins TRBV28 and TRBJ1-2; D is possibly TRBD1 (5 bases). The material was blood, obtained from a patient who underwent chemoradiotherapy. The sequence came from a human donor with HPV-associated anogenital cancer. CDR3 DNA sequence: TGTGCCAGCAGGGCGACAGTAGCTAACTATGGCTACACCTTC. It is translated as CASRATVANYGYTF.